This T cell receptor beta chain was identified in a study of shared clonotypes between healthy human individuals. Across the whole study: Researchers drew samples from two women and a few men aged 18 to 49.

V gave up 5 bases and J gave up 2 bases, with 16 bases separating them. This CDR3 is 15 amino acids long. Germline values: CDR1 LNHDA, CDR2 SQIVND (reference sequence). Study results and limitations: Generally, naive subsets (rather than memory subsets) showed larger estimated richness. Generation probability values for non-shared clonotypes were lower than those for clonotypes shared by all four donors.

Generated by immunoSEQ multiplex PCR, the TCRdb table keeps only in-frame clones and is missing some. The sample contains more than 500,000 clones, roughly 95% of which appear only once. This clone appeared a single time. Its antigen is as yet unknown. Terminally differentiated effector memory CD45RA+ cells were excluded from the naive CD8 cells, which were CD45RO-negative and positively selected for CCR7. The TCR was taken from a woman in her 30s in good health. V and J are TRBV19 and TRBJ2-7; tentatively, D is TRBD1 or TRBD2 (5 bases each). The sequenced sample was naive CD8+ T cells sorted from blood. This CDR3 is CASSPKDRDPYEQYF. The DNA of the CDR3 is TGTGCCAGTAGTCCGAAAGATCGGGACCCCTACGAGCAGTACTTC. The complete variable domain, with remaining parts taken from reference TRBV19 and TRBJ2-7, reads DGGITQSPKYLFRKEGQNVTLSCEQNLNHDAMYWYRQDPGQGLRLIYYSQIVNDFQKGDIAEGYSVSREKKESFPLTVTSAQKNPTAFYLCASSPKDRDPYEQYFGPGTRLTVT.